This TCR beta chain was sequenced during a study of blood T cell repertoires in COVID-19. The wider study: Both acute and convalescent COVID-19 samples were obtained from the United States, Italy and Spain. Sources were T cells, B-cell-depleted T cells, or PBMCs; the material itself was cDNA or gDNA.

Authors' methods: Nucleated cell number was recorded as an estimate derived from reference gene primer amplification. TCRdb's table, derived via immunoSEQ multiplex PCR, lists solely in-frame clones and lacks some. That table gives V, J and clone size, and the DNA gave D and trimming. Among 150,000 to 200,000 clones listed, under 90% were seen once. Clinical history as reported by participants underpinned cohort assignment. The V segment lost 6 bases and the J segment 5 bases; nucleotides outside the gene matches: 5. The CDR3 runs to 14 residues. CDR1 is KGHSH and CDR2 is LQKENI in the germline V gene.

V usage is TRBV18 and J usage is TRBJ1-4, with TRBD1 matching over 8 bases. The clonotype was recovered from a man aged 50 to 60 who had recovered from COVID-19. Sequencing input: PBMCs or T cells enriched from blood (not recorded which). CDR3 sequence (DNA): TGTGCCAGCTCGCTCCGGGACAGGAATGAAAAACTGTTTTTT. Its protein product is CASSLRDRNEKLFF.